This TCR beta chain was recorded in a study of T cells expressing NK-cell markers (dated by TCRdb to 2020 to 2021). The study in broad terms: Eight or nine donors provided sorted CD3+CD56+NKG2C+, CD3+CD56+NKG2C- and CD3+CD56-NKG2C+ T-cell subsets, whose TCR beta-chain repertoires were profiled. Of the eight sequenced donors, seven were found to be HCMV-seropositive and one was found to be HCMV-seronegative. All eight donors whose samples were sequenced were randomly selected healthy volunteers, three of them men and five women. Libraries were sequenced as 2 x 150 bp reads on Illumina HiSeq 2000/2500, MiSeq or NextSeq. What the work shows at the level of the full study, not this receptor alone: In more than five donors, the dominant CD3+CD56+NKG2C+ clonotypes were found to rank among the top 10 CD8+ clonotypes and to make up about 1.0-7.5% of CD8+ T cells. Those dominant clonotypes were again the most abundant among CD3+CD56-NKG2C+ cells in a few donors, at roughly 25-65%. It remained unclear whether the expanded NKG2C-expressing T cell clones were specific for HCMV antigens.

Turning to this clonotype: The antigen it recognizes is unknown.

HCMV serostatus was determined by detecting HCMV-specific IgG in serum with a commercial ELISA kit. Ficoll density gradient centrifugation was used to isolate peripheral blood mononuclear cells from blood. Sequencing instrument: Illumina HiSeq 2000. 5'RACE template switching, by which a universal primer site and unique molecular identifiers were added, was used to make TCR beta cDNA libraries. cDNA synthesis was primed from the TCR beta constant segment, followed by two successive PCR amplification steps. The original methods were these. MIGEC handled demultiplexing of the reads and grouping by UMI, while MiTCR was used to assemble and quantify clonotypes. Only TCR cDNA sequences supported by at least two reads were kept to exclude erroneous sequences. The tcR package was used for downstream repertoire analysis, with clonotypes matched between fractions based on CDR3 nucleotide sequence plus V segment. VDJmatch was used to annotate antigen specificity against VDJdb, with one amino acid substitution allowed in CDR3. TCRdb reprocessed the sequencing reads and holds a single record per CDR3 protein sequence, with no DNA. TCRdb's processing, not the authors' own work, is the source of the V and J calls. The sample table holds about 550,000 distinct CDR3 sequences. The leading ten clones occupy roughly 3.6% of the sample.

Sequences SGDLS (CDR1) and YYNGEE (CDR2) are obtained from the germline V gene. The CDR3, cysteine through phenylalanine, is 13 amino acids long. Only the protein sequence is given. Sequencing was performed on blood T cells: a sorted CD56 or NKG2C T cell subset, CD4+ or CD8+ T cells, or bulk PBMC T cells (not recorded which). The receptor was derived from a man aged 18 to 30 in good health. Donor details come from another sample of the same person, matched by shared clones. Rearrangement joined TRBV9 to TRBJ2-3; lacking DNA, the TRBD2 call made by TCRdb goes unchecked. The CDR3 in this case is CASSVRTSDTQYF.